This T cell receptor beta chain was sequenced in a study of T-cell memory formation after mild COVID-19. Overall study: For the most part, TCR clusters were specific to one donor. Broader study findings: CD4+ contracting clones were mainly CM and EM; CD8+ ones, EMRA. Some clones that responded were present in memory (sampled pre-infection), which suggests cross-reactive memory joined. Day 15 to 85 contractors were CD4/CD8 balanced; later expanders leaned CD4+.

TCRdb re-derived calls from the 5' RACE reads in MiXCR, one entry per CDR3 protein. The sample records about 470,000 distinct CDR3 sequences, approximately 23% being singletons. Germline CDR1 is SGHVS and CDR2 is FQNEAQ. The CDR3 spans 15 residues. Trimming took 1 base from V and 4 from J; bases not matched to a gene: 5. This clonotype was seen a handful of times. Its antigen is unknown. This receptor was obtained from an adult woman who had mild COVID-19 (a few samples of this study predate the infection). Cell type and time point are not known. V and J are TRBV7-8 and TRBJ2-3, with 7 bases fitting TRBD2. Material for sequencing was PBMCs or a T cell subset sorted from them (not recorded which). Here the CDR3 reads CASSLGGGSADTQYF. The CDR3 nucleotides are TGTGCCAGCAGCTTAGGCGGGGGTAGCGCAGATACGCAGTATTTT.